The 17 T cell receptor beta chains below were found in one sample sequenced in a study of CD8+ T cells in alopecia areata (dated by TCRdb to about 2018). The library was obtained by the immunoSEQ multiplex PCR assay. RNA was extracted from all samples and reverse transcribed into cDNA, which served as template for TCR sequencing. TCRdb's version of the immuneACCESS table is confined to in-frame rearrangements and falls short of the full clone set. An unresolved V gene accounts for under half of the shortfall where checked; the remainder is of unknown origin. The sample data list fewer than 150,000 clones, and around 61% of these were observed just once. Together, the top ten hold around 2.8% of the sample. Sequencing input: CD4+ T cells sorted from blood. The origin of the receptors is a human donor in good health.

A word on this clone: At one end, the junction sequence differs from germline, possibly due to a read error. The rearrangement links TRBV29-1 to TRBJ2-7; 7 bases match TRBD1. The CDR3 sequence is 13 residues long. Germline V gene data show CDR1 as SQVTM and CDR2 as ANQGSEA. CDR3 bases: TGCAGCGTCGAAGGGACAGCAGCCTACGAGCAGTACTTC. It is translated as CSVEGTAAYEQYF.

The gene calls are TRBV6-5 and TRBJ1-2; D may be TRBD1 (5 bases). Germline loops: CDR1 MNHEY, CDR2 SVGAGI. The CDR3 spans 14 residues. V was cut by 8 bases and J by 8 bases, with 21 bases left in between. CDR3 loop: CASSRGRGSNGYTF. DNA for the CDR3: TGTGCCAGCTCCCGTGGACGGGGGAGTAACGGCTACACCTTC.

The chain employs TRBV30 and TRBJ1-1; D is undetermined. The ends were cut back, 6 bases at V and 0 bases at J, with 8 bases in the middle. The CDR3 loop spans 12 amino acids. Germline V gives CDR1 GTSNPN, CDR2 SVGIG (reference sequence). This chain's CDR3 is CACTFMNTEAFF. CDR3 nucleotides: TGTGCCTGTACTTTTATGAACACTGAAGCTTTCTTT.

The gene calls are TRBV29-1 and TRBJ2-7, with a tentative D call TRBD1 (5 bases). Looked up from germline, CDR1 is SQVTM and CDR2 is ANQGSEA. The CDR3 consists of 11 residues. V was pared by 7 bases and J by 2 bases, with 9 bases between. The CDR3 is CSASGTYEQYF. CDR3 bases: TGCAGCGCCTCAGGGACCTACGAGCAGTACTTC.

The CDR3 nucleotides read TGTGCCAGCTCCCTGGGGTCGCCCCCCAACATTCAGTACTTC. Encoded protein: CASSLGSPPNIQYF. This chain joins TRBV5-6 and TRBJ2-4; D is ambiguous. The length of the CDR3 is 14 residues. With 7 bases removed from V and 7 bases from J, the gap between germline ends came to 18 bases. Germline CDR1 is SGHDT and CDR2 is YYEEEE. Using reference TRBV5-6 and TRBJ2-4 for the parts outside the CDR3, the full variable domain is DAGVTQSPTHLIKTRGQQVTLRCSPKSGHDTVSWYQQALGQGPQFIFQYYEEEERQRGNFPDRFSGHQFPNYSSELNVNALLLGDSALYLCASSLGSPPNIQYFGAGTRLSVL.

This CDR3 is CATPPSGTDQETQYF. The CDR3 region has the DNA TGTGCCACCCCCCCATCCGGGACAGACCAAGAGACCCAGTACTTC. This chain links TRBV2 with TRBJ2-5, with 7 bases aligning to TRBD1. The V gene's germline CDR1 is SNHLY and CDR2 FYNNEI. J lost 0 bases, V lost 10 bases, and 11 bases had no gene match. This CDR3 comprises 15 residues.

The gene calls are TRBV30 and TRBJ2-1, with D tentatively TRBD1 or TRBD2 (6 bases each). The CDR3 consists of 14 residues. In germline, CDR1 is GTSNPN, CDR2 SVGIG (reference sequence). The CDR3 here is CAGMWGAANNEQFF. CDR3 nucleotides: TGTGCGGGGATGTGGGGGGCAGCGAACAATGAGCAGTTCTTC.

This clone showed up just once. V gene TRBV28 combines with J gene TRBJ2-1; D is perhaps TRBD2 (6 bases). Germline V gives CDR1 MDHEN, CDR2 SYDVKM. V lost 3 bases and J lost 6, with 15 bases in between. The length of the CDR3 is 15 residues. In DNA, the CDR3 is TGTGCCAGCAGTTTCTCCCGCCGGGGGAGCAATGAGCAGTTCTTC. Residues: CASSFSRRGSNEQFF. The full variable domain, completed using reference TRBV28 and TRBJ2-1, is DVKVTQSSRYLVKRTGEKVFLECVQDMDHENMFWYRQDPGLGLRLIYFSYDVKMKEKGDIPEGYSVSREKKERFSLILESASTNQTSMYLCASSFSRRGSNEQFFGPGTRLTVL.

This chain links TRBV2 with TRBJ1-5; D perhaps matches TRBD1 (6 bases). The CDR3 extends over 14 amino acids. Trimming took 4 bases from V and 4 from J, leaving 11 bases between them. Germline V lookup: CDR1 SNHLY, CDR2 FYNNEI. The CDR3 here is CASSGGGGNQPQHF. Here the CDR3 DNA reads TGTGCCAGCAGTGGAGGGGGAGGGAATCAGCCCCAGCATTTT.

This clone was counted between two and nine times. The V gene is TRBV5-6, the J gene TRBJ2-7, with D maybe TRBD1 (6 bases). This CDR3 region has 13 residues. CDR1 SGHDT and CDR2 YYEEEE come from the germline V gene. V was cut by 0 bases and J by 6 bases, with 10 bases left in between. This CDR3 is CASSLGDTLEQYF. The CDR3 region has the DNA TGTGCCAGCAGCTTGGGGGACACTCTCGAGCAGTACTTC.

V usage is TRBV30 and J usage is TRBJ1-1; D is ambiguous. CDR3 size: 14 residues. Germline lookup yields CDR1 GTSNPN and CDR2 SVGIG (reference sequence). Between the trimmed V and J ends, which lost 0 bases and 1 base, there was a span of 9 bases. The CDR3 loop is CAWSVGGTNTEAFF. The CDR3 nucleotides are TGTGCCTGGAGTGTGGGTGGAACGAACACTGAAGCTTTCTTT.

This chain uses TRBV29-1 with TRBJ2-1; 8 bases fit TRBD1. The CDR3 is made up of 13 amino acids. V lost 4 bases to trimming and J lost 7 bases; unmatched junction nucleotides: 6. In germline, CDR1 is SQVTM, CDR2 ANQGSEA. This CDR3 reads CSVAPGTGNEQFF. The CDR3 DNA follows: TGCAGCGTTGCCCCCGGGACAGGTAATGAGCAGTTCTTC.

In this sample, this clone turned up a few times. The chain combines TRBV29-1 with TRBJ2-2; D not resolved. The length of the CDR3 is 13 residues. In germline, CDR1 is SQVTM, CDR2 ANQGSEA. V was shortened by 6 bases and J by 1 base, with 9 bases between the two germline ends. CDR3 region: CSVDPGNTGELFF. The CDR3, as DNA: TGCAGCGTAGACCCAGGGAACACCGGGGAGCTGTTTTTT.

V gene TRBV30 combines with J gene TRBJ2-4; D gene unclear. The germline gives CDR1 GTSNPN, CDR2 SVGIG (reference sequence). This CDR3 is built from 11 residues. Trimming cost V 5 bases and J 3 bases, with 5 bases left between them. CDR3 amino acids: CAWGYKNIQYF. CDR3 nucleotide sequence: TGTGCCTGGGGGTACAAAAACATTCAGTACTTC.

The chain carries TRBV6-5 and TRBJ1-6; weak D call: TRBD1 (5 bases). The germline gives CDR1 MNHEY, CDR2 SVGAGI. The CDR3 runs to 16 residues. Trimming shortened V by 1 base and J by 8 bases, and 15 bases separated the two germline ends. The CDR3 DNA is TGTGCCAGCAGTTACTACTCCACACCGGGGGATTCACCCCTCCACTTT. Its translation: CASSYYSTPGDSPLHF.

This chain joins TRBV9 and TRBJ1-4; D is undetermined. This CDR3 is built from 16 residues. Germline V gene sequence: CDR1 SGDLS, CDR2 YYNGEE. The V and J ends lost 6 bases and 5 bases respectively, with 20 bases between them. The CDR3 DNA follows: TGTGCCAGCACATTCGGGCCCCCTAGTGCGAATGAAAAACTGTTTTTT. Translating gives CASTFGPPSANEKLFF.

To note about this clone: One junction end disagrees with the germline gene, perhaps due to a read error. CDR3 nucleotides: TGCAGCGTTAAAGAGGATTCCTTCTATGGCTACACCTTC. Its translation is CSVKEDSFYGYTF. The chain links TRBV29-1 to TRBJ1-2; D remains ambiguous. Germline V gives CDR1 SQVTM, CDR2 ANQGSEA. The CDR3 runs 13 residues. The full variable domain, rest sourced from reference TRBV29-1 and TRBJ1-2, is SAVISQKPSRDICQRGTSLTIQCQVDSQVTMMFWYRQQPGQSLTLIATANQGSEATYESGFVIDKFPISRPNLTFSTLTVSNMSPEDSSIYLCSVKEDSFYGYTFGSGTRLTVV.